The count of the clone carrying this TCR beta chain is one. Its cognate antigen is unknown. This entry is derived from a study of T cell responses to AZD1222 COVID-19 vaccine. Generated by immunoSEQ multiplex PCR, the TCRdb table keeps only in-frame clones and is missing some. Of 120,000 or so clones listed, about 90% are singletons. Losses at the gene ends were 0 bases for V and 7 bases for J; bases not matched to a gene: 8. CDR3 length: 16 amino acids. Whole-study findings and limits: Vaccine-associated CD4 TCRs ranged over spike, dominating at 160-218 and 743-854. Spike-specific TCR repertoires showed rising breadth and depth after two AZD1222 doses.

This clonotype was obtained from an adult in good health. The input for sequencing was peripheral blood, taken on day 0 of AZD1222 vaccination. V gene TRBV23-1 combines with J gene TRBJ2-1; TRBD1 agrees at 8 bases. TRBV23-1 is annotated as an ORF whose role is uncertain. The CDR3 DNA is TGCGCCAGCAGTCAATCGGGACAGGCCGTTGGGAATGAGCAGTTCTTC. Translated, it gives CASSQSGQAVGNEQFF.